Listed here is a single T cell receptor beta chain. The conserved phenylalanine or tryptophan normally closing the CDR3 is absent here, so this likely arose from a read error. V lost 3 bases and J 0 bases, leaving 9 bases between the germline ends. Looked up from germline, CDR1 is SQVTM and CDR2 is ANQGSEA. CDR3 size: 14 residues. This sample is part of a study of T-cell reconstitution after alpha-beta-depleted transplantation in children. Unique molecular identifiers featured in how the TCRbeta library was prepared. Using its own MiXCR run on the PCR reads, TCRdb lists one record per CDR3 protein. The data hold 200,000 to 300,000 distinct CDR3 sequences, with approximately 12% observed a single time.

The TCR comes from a human donor who donated a stem cell graft to a child with acute lymphoblastic leukemia. The sample in question was PBMCs from the stem cell graft donor, obtained from the stem cell graft. V is TRBV29-1 and J is TRBJ1-3; D remains unclear. Here the CDR3 DNA reads TGCAGCGTTGAGGCTCCTAACTCTGGAAACACCATATATTTG. Translating gives CSVEAPNSGNTIYL.